The 18 T cell receptor beta chains below come from one sample, sequenced in a study of blood T cells in healthy people across ages. Alongside a J-beta primer mix, a sample-barcoded 5' primer served in a second PCR lasting 7 to 11 cycles. TCRdb fed the 5' RACE reads into MiXCR, producing one record per CDR3 protein. The table has over 1,200,000 distinct CDR3 sequences, around 59% seen once. Sequencing used blood. Every receptor here comes from a man aged 18 to 29 in good health.

V usage is TRBV7-2 and J usage is TRBJ2-5, with D possibly being TRBD1 or TRBD2 (5 bases each). The germline CDR1 and CDR2 sequences are SGHTA and FQGNSA. Trimming pared 5 bases from V and 11 bases from J, leaving 24 bases between. This CDR3 region has 15 residues. The CDR3 loop reads CASSPVQGGWNEQYF. The CDR3 nucleotides read TGTGCCAGCAGCCCAGTGCAGGGCGGGTGGAATGAGCAGTACTTC.

This clonotype was detected only a few times. V usage is TRBV29-1 and J usage is TRBJ1-2, with 9 bases identical to TRBD1. The CDR3 consists of 13 residues. CDR1 is SQVTM and CDR2 is ANQGSEA in the germline V gene. Unmatched junction bases numbered 3, after V lost 3 bases and J lost 4 bases. The CDR3 DNA reads TGCAGCGTTGACGGGACAGGGCTCTATGGCTACACCTTC. Protein product: CSVDGTGLYGYTF.

To note about this clonotype: A read error may account for a junction end that differs from germline. The chain couples TRBV18 to TRBJ1-6; D gene ambiguous. The germline V gene has CDR1 KGHSH and CDR2 LQKENI. The CDR3 runs to 15 residues. The CDR3 reads CASTPPGSGISPLHF. The CDR3 DNA sequence: TGTGCCAGCACACCACCAGGATCGGGCATTTCACCCCTCCACTTT.

The rearrangement links TRBV9 to TRBJ2-2; TRBD1 might be the D (5 bases). Germline CDR1 and CDR2: SGDLS and YYNGEE. Trimming shortened V by 0 bases and J by 2 bases, and 11 bases separated the two germline ends. The CDR3 spans 16 residues. CDR3 bases: TGTGCCAGCAGCGTAGTGGGGCAGACAAACACCGGGGAGCTGTTTTTT. This codes for CASSVVGQTNTGELFF.

The J gene is TRBJ2-7, the V gene TRBV3-1; D may be TRBD2 (6 bases). CDR1 and CDR2 (germline): LGHDT, YNNKEL (reference sequence). This CDR3 spans 15 amino acids. Trimming took off 1 base at V and 5 bases at J, with 15 bases between the two ends. The CDR3 loop is CASSQAGGVFNEQYF. The CDR3 DNA is TGTGCCAGCAGCCAAGCAGGAGGGGTGTTCAACGAGCAGTACTTC.

The rearrangement uses TRBV20-1 and TRBJ1-1; D gene unclear. The CDR3 has 12 residues. Germline-derived CDR1 and CDR2 are DFQATT and SNEGSKA (reference sequence). Trimming took 6 bases from V and 6 from J, leaving 14 bases between them. In nucleotides, the CDR3 is TGCAGTGCGTCACTGATTAGCCCTGAAGCTTTCTTT. This encodes CSASLISPEAFF.

The genes are TRBV20-1 and TRBJ2-7; D perhaps matches TRBD1 (5 bases). The germline gives CDR1 DFQATT, CDR2 SNEGSKA (reference sequence). The CDR3 is made up of 15 amino acids. V gave up 0 bases and J gave up 5 bases, with 17 bases separating them. The CDR3 bases are TGCAGTGCTAGAGATGGCGGACACGAAGCCGACGAGCAGTACTTC. It is translated as CSARDGGHEADEQYF.

The chain combines TRBV20-1 with TRBJ2-1, with a tentative D call TRBD2 (5 bases). The V and J ends lost 3 bases and 3 bases respectively, with 9 bases between them. The CDR3 has 13 amino acids. Germline CDR1 DFQATT, CDR2 SNEGSKA (reference sequence). The CDR3 region is CSASGLLYNEQFF. DNA for the CDR3: TGCAGTGCTAGCGGACTTCTCTACAATGAGCAGTTCTTC.

The chain has TRBV6-6 and TRBJ1-1; unclear D gene. The length of the CDR3 is 13 residues. Germline values: CDR1 MNHNY, CDR2 SVGAGI (reference sequence). Trimming took off 2 bases at V and 8 bases at J, with 12 bases between the two ends. CDR3 DNA sequence: TGTGCCAGCAGTTACGGCTACCAGGAAGAAGCTTTCTTT. Translated: CASSYGYQEEAFF.

The chain employs TRBV20-1 and TRBJ1-2; 8 bases agree with TRBD1. V trimming: 2 bases; J trimming: 1 base; junction bases outside the gene matches: 3. The length of the CDR3 is 14 residues. Germline V gene lookup returns CDR1 DFQATT and CDR2 SNEGSKA (reference sequence). CDR3 residues: CSARTDRGNYGYTF. The DNA for the CDR3 is TGCAGTGCTAGAACAGACAGGGGTAACTATGGCTACACCTTC.

The J gene is TRBJ1-1, the V gene TRBV6-2 or TRBV6-3; 9 bases match TRBD1. This CDR3 is built from 15 residues. Trimming took 3 bases from V and 1 from J; bases not matched to a gene: 3. The germline V gene encodes CDR1 MNHEY and CDR2 SVGEGT. The CDR3: CASSYLDRGNTEAFF. For the CDR3, the DNA is TGTGCCAGCAGTTATCTGGACAGGGGGAACACTGAAGCTTTCTTT.

V and J are TRBV14 and TRBJ2-5; the D is unclear. Looked up from germline, CDR1 is SGHDN and CDR2 is FVKESK. Between the trimmed V and J ends, which lost 4 bases and 3 bases, there was a span of 12 bases. CDR3 size: 14 residues. The CDR3 spells CASSPSGLEETQYF. CDR3 bases: TGTGCCAGCAGCCCTAGTGGGCTAGAAGAGACCCAGTACTTC.

There are a few counts of this clonotype. The genes are TRBV29-1 and TRBJ2-7; D is undetermined. The V end lost 6 bases, the J end lost 0 bases, and 12 bases lay between the germline ends. This CDR3 is built from 13 residues. CDR1 and CDR2 (germline): SQVTM, ANQGSEA. The chain's CDR3 is CSVTDHPSYEQYF. The CDR3 DNA is TGCAGCGTGACGGATCATCCCTCCTACGAGCAGTACTTC.

The chain has TRBV14 and TRBJ2-4; 7 bases are shared with TRBD2. The J call may not be correct, given that the DNA end is closer to TRBJ2-7. CDR1 and CDR2 from the germline V gene are SGHDN and FVKESK. This CDR3 region has 14 residues. Here the CDR3 reads CASRPSGPYYEQYF. The CDR3 DNA follows: TGTGCCAGCAGGCCTAGCGGACCTTACTACGAGCAGTACTTC.

The chain joins TRBV4-3 to TRBJ2-7; perhaps D is TRBD1 or TRBD2 (5 bases each). V was cut by 0 bases and J by 0 bases, with 12 bases left in between. The CDR3 totals 16 residues. Germline assignment: CDR1 LGHNA and CDR2 YSLEER. DNA for the CDR3: TGCGCCAGCAGCCAAGAAGGGACCCTCAGCTCCTACGAGCAGTACTTC. This sequence encodes CASSQEGTLSSYEQYF.

V and J are TRBV7-9 and TRBJ2-5; D might be TRBD2 (5 bases). The DNA end lines up better with TRBJ2-7; the J call may be wrong. The CDR3 runs to 12 residues. Germline V gene data show CDR1 as SEHNR and CDR2 as FQNEAQ (reference sequence). CDR3 loop: CASSQPGFEQYF. As DNA, the CDR3 is TGTGCCAGCAGCCAACCGGGATTCGAGCAGTACTTC.

This chain connects TRBV9 to TRBJ2-4; 12 positions match TRBD1. The J call may be mistaken, given a closer DNA end match to TRBJ2-7. Germline V gene lookup returns CDR1 SGDLS and CDR2 YYNGEE. The CDR3 runs 14 residues. The CDR3 nucleotides read TGTGCCAGCAGCGGGGGACAGGGGGCGTTCGAGCAGTACTTC. Translated: CASSGGQGAFEQYF.

The gene calls are TRBV28 and TRBJ2-1; no firm D call. Between the trimmed V and J ends, which lost 2 bases and 10 bases, there was a span of 9 bases. The CDR3 is 12 amino acids. The germline V gene has CDR1 MDHEN and CDR2 SYDVKM. The CDR3 is CASSLPVAEQFF. DNA for the CDR3: TGTGCCAGCAGTTTACCGGTGGCGGAGCAGTTCTTC.